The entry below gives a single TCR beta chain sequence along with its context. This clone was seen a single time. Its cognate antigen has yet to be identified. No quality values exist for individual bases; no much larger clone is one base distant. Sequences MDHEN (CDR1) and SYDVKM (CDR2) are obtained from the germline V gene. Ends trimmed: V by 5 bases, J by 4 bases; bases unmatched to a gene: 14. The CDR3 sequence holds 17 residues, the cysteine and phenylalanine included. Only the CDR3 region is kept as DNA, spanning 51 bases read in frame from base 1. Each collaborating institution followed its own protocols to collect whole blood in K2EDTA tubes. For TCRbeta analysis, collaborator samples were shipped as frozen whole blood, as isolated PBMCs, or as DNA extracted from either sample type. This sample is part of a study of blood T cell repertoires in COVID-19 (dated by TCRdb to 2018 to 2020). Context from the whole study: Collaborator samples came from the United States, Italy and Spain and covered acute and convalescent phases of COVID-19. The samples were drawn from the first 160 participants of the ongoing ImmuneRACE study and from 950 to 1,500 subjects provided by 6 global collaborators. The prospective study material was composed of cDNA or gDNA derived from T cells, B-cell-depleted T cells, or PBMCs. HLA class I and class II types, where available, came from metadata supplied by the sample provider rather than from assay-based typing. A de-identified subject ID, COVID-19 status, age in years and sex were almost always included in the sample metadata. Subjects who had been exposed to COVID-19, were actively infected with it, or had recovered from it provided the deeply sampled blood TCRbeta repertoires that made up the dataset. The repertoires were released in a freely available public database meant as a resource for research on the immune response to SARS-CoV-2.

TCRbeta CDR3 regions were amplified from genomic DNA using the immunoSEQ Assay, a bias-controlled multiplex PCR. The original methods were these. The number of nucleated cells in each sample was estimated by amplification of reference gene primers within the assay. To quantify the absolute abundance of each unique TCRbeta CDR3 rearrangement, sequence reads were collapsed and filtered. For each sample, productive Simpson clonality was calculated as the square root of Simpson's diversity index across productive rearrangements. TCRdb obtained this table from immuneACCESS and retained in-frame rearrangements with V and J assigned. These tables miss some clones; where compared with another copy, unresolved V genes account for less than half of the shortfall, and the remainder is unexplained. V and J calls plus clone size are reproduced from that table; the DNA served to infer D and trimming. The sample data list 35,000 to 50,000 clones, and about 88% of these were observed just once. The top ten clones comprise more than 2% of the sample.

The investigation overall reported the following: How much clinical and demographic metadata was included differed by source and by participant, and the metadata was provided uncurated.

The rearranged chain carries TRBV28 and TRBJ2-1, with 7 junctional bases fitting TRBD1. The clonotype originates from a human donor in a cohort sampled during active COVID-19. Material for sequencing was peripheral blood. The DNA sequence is TGTGCCAGCAGTACTCCTTCAGGACAGGCGTCATACAATGAGCAGTTCTTC. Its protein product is CASSTPSGQASYNEQFF.